This T cell receptor (beta chain) was recorded in a study of shared clonotypes between healthy human individuals. The CDR3 runs to 15 residues. Trimming cost V 2 bases and J 7 bases, with 15 bases left between them. Germline V lookup: CDR1 SEHNR, CDR2 FQNEAQ (reference sequence). TCRdb's copy holds only in-frame clones and misses some; the assay was immunoSEQ multiplex PCR. This sample yields more than 2 million clones, of which about 95% are seen a single time; around 1.1% belongs to the top ten. CD8 cells regarded as naive lacked CD45RO, were positively chosen for CCR7, and omitted terminally differentiated effector memory CD45RA+ cells.

This sequence originates from a man in his late teens or twenties in good health. The sample was naive CD8+ T cells sorted from blood. This chain connects TRBV7-9 to TRBJ2-1; no clear D gene. CDR3 loop: CASSLSEREQNEQFF. CDR3 DNA: TGTGCCAGCAGCTTAAGCGAAAGAGAGCAGAATGAGCAGTTCTTC.